This record concerns one T cell receptor (beta chain) sequence. No antigen is known for it. Qualities for individual bases were not recorded, and no much larger clone is one base off. The sample originates from a study of T cell repertoires in cytomegalovirus infection (dated by TCRdb to the late 2010s). Concerning the study at large: Because public TCR beta signatures pointed to carriage of CMV infection together with the matching HLA type, the HLA type of each donor mattered for the analysis.

The paper's findings and limits, for the study overall: Cumulative frequency of public TCR beta family members discriminated carriers of CMV infection plus the relevant HLA type in this cohort and an independent roughly 340-donor cohort. The ex vivo response was dominated by HLA-C-restricted CMV-specific TCR beta clonotypes, and the single most frequent clonotype in two of eight donors was supplied by these HLA-C-restricted clonotypes.

Sequencing relied on an Illumina HiSeq 1500. In TCRdb, the public reads were trimmed at Q25 with fastp and aligned with MiXCR, with productive beta chains retained. Merged by CDR3 protein, the rows form single entries marked with the most common genes and DNA. The sample has more than 350,000 distinct CDR3 sequences on record, approximately 31% of them singletons. The top ten clonotypes cover roughly 15% of the sample. CDR3 length: 12 amino acids, cysteine to phenylalanine. Only the CDR3 portion is preserved as DNA: 36 bases, with reading frame beginning at the first base. V is pruned by 3 bases and J by 7 bases, leaving 3 bases of the junction without a gene match. According to the germline V gene (reference sequence), CDR1 reads DFQATT and CDR2 reads SNEGSKA.

The chain was built from TRBV20-1 and TRBJ1-1; a stretch of 9 junction bases matches TRBD1. The TCR sequence derives from a human donor in good health (CMV status not recorded). Some clones in this sample may be carry-over from other donors' samples. Specimen: PBMCs. The CDR3 region: CSARGTGNEAFF. In nucleotide form, the sequence is TGCAGTGCTAGGGGGACAGGGAATGAAGCTTTCTTT.